This T cell receptor beta chain is drawn from a study of T cell changes during pregnancy in multiple sclerosis. TCRdb's copy holds only in-frame clones and misses some; the assay was immunoSEQ multiplex PCR. The sample holds 50,000 or so clones, 94% seen once. The TCR originated in a female donor with multiple sclerosis, enrolled in a pregnancy study. Sequencing was performed on CD4+ T cells from peripheral blood mononuclear cells, taken in the second trimester of pregnancy.

The CDR3 coding sequence is TGTGCCAGCAACTCCCCAGGGACAGGCTACCAAGAGACCCAGTACTTC. It encodes CASNSPGTGYQETQYF. The rearrangement links TRBV7-2 to TRBJ2-5; the match to TRBD1 covers 8 bases. The V and J ends lost 7 bases and 0 bases, in that order; junction bases with no gene match: 10. This CDR3 is 16 amino acids long. Per the germline V gene, CDR1 is SGHTA and CDR2 is FQGNSA.